Each of the 14 T cell receptor beta chains below was sequenced from the same sample in a study of cytomegalovirus exposure and HLA in healthy donors (dated by TCRdb to between 2016 and 2019). Libraries came from the immunoSEQ multiplex PCR assay. For the multiplex PCR, a mixture combining 60 forward primers for TCR Vbeta segments and 13 reverse primers for TCR Jbeta segments was used. Imported from immuneACCESS, the table was reduced by TCRdb to in-frame sequences with V and J called. These copies leave out some clones; in studies compared against another copy, an unresolved V gene accounts for under half, and the cause of the remainder is not known. This sample gives roughly 200,000 clones in total; approximately 85% of them show up just once. The leading ten clones occupy about 2.2% of the sample. The sequenced sample was PBMCs. The receptors stem from a woman in her forties or fifties in good health and CMV-seronegative.

The V call is TRBV14, the J call TRBJ2-6; the match to TRBD1 covers 12 bases. CDR1 and CDR2 from the germline V gene are SGHDN and FVKESK. Losses at the gene ends were 3 bases for V and 2 bases for J; bases not matched to a gene: 8. The CDR3 has 19 amino acids. CDR3 in amino acids: CASSHTGTGGGTGANVLTF. DNA for the CDR3: TGTGCCAGCAGCCATACCGGGACAGGGGGCGGAACTGGGGCCAACGTCCTGACTTTC. Full variable domain (outside the CDR3, taken from reference TRBV14 and TRBJ2-6): EAGVTQFPSHSVIEKGQTVTLRCDPISGHDNLYWYRRVMGKEIKFLLHFVKESKQDESGMPNNRFLAERTGGTYSTLKVQPAELEDSGVYFCASSHTGTGGGTGANVLTFGAGSRLTVL.

V is TRBV30 and J is TRBJ1-2; 8 nucleotides match TRBD1. Looked up from germline, CDR1 is GTSNPN and CDR2 is SVGIG (reference sequence). The CDR3 loop spans 14 amino acids. Trimming at V came to 3 bases and at J to 2 bases, leaving 5 bases not matched to a gene. CDR3 region: CAWRDPGGNYGYTF. The CDR3 coding sequence is TGTGCCTGGAGGGACCCAGGGGGCAACTATGGCTACACCTTC.

The chain recombines TRBV6-6 with TRBJ1-5; no clear D. The CDR3 covers 15 residues. Trimming cost V 0 bases and J 6 bases, with 12 bases left between them. The germline gives CDR1 MNHNY, CDR2 SVGAGI (reference sequence). CDR3 residues: CASSYSSGVRQPQHF. The CDR3 DNA reads TGTGCCAGCAGTTACTCGAGCGGGGTGCGTCAGCCCCAGCATTTT.

The J gene is TRBJ2-7, the V gene TRBV5-1; no definite D call. The CDR3 length is 11 residues. Germline-derived CDR1 and CDR2 are SGHRS and YFSETQ. V lost 5 bases to trimming and J lost 4 bases, with 7 bases between them. CDR3 sequence reads: CASRLEYEQYF. Written as DNA, the CDR3 is TGCGCCAGCAGATTAGAATACGAGCAGTACTTC.

V usage is TRBV28 and J usage is TRBJ2-7; 10 bases line up with TRBD2. Germline V gives CDR1 MDHEN, CDR2 SYDVKM. This CDR3 spans 14 amino acids. Trimming at V came to 6 bases and at J to 6 bases, leaving 8 bases not matched to a gene. The CDR3 nucleotides read TGTGCCAGCAGCTCACCTAGCGGGAGAGGCGAGCAGTACTTC. Translating it yields CASSSPSGRGEQYF.

This chain uses TRBV5-1 with TRBJ1-1; 9 nucleotides match TRBD1. With V trimmed by 4 bases and J by 4 bases, 8 bases remained unmatched. The CDR3 has 15 amino acids. The V gene's germline CDR1 is SGHRS and CDR2 YFSETQ. CDR3 DNA: TGCGCCAGCAGCCCCTCGGGACAGGGTGGCACTGAAGCTTTCTTT. Its protein is CASSPSGQGGTEAFF.

The chain carries TRBV27 and TRBJ1-2, with 8 bases fitting TRBD1. In germline, CDR1 is MNHEY, CDR2 SMNVEV (reference sequence). This CDR3 contains 14 residues. V lost 6 bases and J lost 2; bases outside the gene matches: 5. Here the CDR3 reads CASRRQGPNYGYTF. The CDR3 region has the DNA TGTGCCAGCAGACGACAGGGGCCAAACTATGGCTACACCTTC.

V usage is TRBV2 and J usage is TRBJ1-5, with D perhaps matching TRBD1 (5 bases). The germline V and J ends were trimmed by 10 bases and 2 bases, with 12 bases remaining between them. The CDR3 has 13 residues. Per the germline V gene, CDR1 is SNHLY and CDR2 is FYNNEI. The DNA of the CDR3 is TGTGCCACCGGGGGGGAAGGCAATCAGCCCCAGCATTTT. It yields the protein CATGGEGNQPQHF.

This clone has a handful of counts. The V and J genes are TRBV5-1 and TRBJ1-3, with D possibly matching TRBD1 (6 bases). In germline, CDR1 is SGHRS, CDR2 YFSETQ. The CDR3 is made up of 19 amino acids. Deletions cut 2 bases from V and 4 bases from J, with 25 bases between. CDR3 nucleotides: TGCGCCAGCAGCTTAGAATCGCAGGGGAGCCTTCTGACCGGAAACACCATATATTTT. Protein: CASSLESQGSLLTGNTIYF.

The chain joins TRBV6-1 to TRBJ2-5; 7 nucleotides match TRBD1. CDR1 is MNHNS and CDR2 is SASEGT in the germline V gene. CDR3 length: 14 residues. V dropped 6 bases and J dropped 2; count of bases not matched to a gene: 6. The CDR3 reads CASRRDRQQETQYF. The CDR3 DNA sequence: TGTGCCAGCAGAAGGGACAGACAACAAGAGACCCAGTACTTC.

The CDR3 reads CASSTGGTGDETQYF. The CDR3 coding sequence is TGTGCCAGCAGCACAGGGGGGACAGGGGACGAGACCCAGTACTTC. J is TRBJ2-5 and V is TRBV7-9; 10 bases match TRBD1. The germline V gene encodes CDR1 SEHNR and CDR2 FQNEAQ (reference sequence). V lost 5 bases, J lost 5 bases, and 8 bases stayed unmatched. This CDR3 spans 15 amino acids.

The J gene is TRBJ1-5, the V gene TRBV28, with TRBD1 matching 7 bases. V lost 7 bases, J lost 4 bases, and 10 bases stayed unmatched. CDR1 and CDR2 (germline): MDHEN, SYDVKM. The length of the CDR3 is 15 residues. CDR3 bases: TGTGCCAGCATGAACGGCGGGACAGCTAATCAGCCCCAGCATTTT. Translation: CASMNGGTANQPQHF.

This clone showed up just once. This chain joins TRBV11-2 and TRBJ2-1, with 7 bases that match TRBD2. There are 15 residues in the CDR3. Losses at the gene ends were 5 bases for V and 0 bases for J; bases not matched to a gene: 4. Germline V gene lookup returns CDR1 SGHAT and CDR2 FQNNGV. The CDR3 protein is CASSHGGGSYNEQFF. In DNA, the CDR3 is TGTGCCAGCAGCCATGGCGGGGGCTCCTACAATGAGCAGTTCTTC.

The chain recombines TRBV27 with TRBJ2-1, with 11 bases fitting TRBD2. The V gene end was trimmed by 8 bases and the J gene end by 4 bases; junction bases not matched to a gene: 4. This CDR3 has 14 residues. CDR1 and CDR2 from the germline V gene are MNHEY and SMNVEV (reference sequence). This CDR3 is CASELAGAYNEQFF. CDR3 in DNA: TGTGCCAGCGAACTAGCGGGGGCATACAATGAGCAGTTCTTC.